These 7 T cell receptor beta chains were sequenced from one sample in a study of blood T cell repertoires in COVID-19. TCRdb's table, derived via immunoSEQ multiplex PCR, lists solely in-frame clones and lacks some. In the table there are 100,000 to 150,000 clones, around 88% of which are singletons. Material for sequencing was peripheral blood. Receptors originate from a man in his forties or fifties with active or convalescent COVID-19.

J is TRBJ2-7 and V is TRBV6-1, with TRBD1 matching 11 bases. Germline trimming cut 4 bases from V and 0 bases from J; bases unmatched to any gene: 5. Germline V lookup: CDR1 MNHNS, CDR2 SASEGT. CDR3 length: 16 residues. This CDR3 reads CASSGGQGDVSYEQYF. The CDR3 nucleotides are TGTGCCAGCAGTGGGGGACAGGGGGACGTCTCCTACGAGCAGTACTTC.

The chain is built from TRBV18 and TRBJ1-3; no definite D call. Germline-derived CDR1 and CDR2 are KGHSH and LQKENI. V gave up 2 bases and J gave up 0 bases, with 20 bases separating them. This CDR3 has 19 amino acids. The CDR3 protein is CASSPYPLFGSNSGNTIYF. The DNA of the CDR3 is TGTGCCAGCTCACCATACCCCCTATTTGGGAGCAACTCTGGAAACACCATATATTTT.

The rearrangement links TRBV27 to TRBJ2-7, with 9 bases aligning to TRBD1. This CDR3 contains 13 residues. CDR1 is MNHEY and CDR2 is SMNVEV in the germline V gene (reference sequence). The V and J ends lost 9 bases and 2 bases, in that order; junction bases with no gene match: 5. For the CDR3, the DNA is TGTGCCAGTAAGGGACAGGGACCCTACGAGCAGTACTTC. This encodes CASKGQGPYEQYF.

The CDR3 DNA reads TGTGCCAGCAGTGTACAGGTCTCTGGAAACACCATATATTTT. Translation: CASSVQVSGNTIYF. V is TRBV2 and J is TRBJ1-3; tentative D call: TRBD1 (5 bases). The CDR3 has 14 residues. V lost 4 bases and J lost 0, with 7 bases in between. Germline assignment: CDR1 SNHLY and CDR2 FYNNEI.

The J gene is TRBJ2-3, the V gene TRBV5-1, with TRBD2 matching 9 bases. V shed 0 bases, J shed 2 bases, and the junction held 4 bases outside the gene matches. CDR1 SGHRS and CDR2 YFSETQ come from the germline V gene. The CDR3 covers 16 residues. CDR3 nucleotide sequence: TGCGCCAGCAGCTTGGATTTAGCGGGGGACACAGATACGCAGTATTTT. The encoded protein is CASSLDLAGDTDTQYF.

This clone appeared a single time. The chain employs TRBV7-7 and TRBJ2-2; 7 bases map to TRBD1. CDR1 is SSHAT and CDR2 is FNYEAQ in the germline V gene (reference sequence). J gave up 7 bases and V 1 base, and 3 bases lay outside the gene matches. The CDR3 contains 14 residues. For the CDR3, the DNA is TGTGCCAGCAGCTTAGACAGGGGAAACGGGGAGCTGTTTTTT. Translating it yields CASSLDRGNGELFF.

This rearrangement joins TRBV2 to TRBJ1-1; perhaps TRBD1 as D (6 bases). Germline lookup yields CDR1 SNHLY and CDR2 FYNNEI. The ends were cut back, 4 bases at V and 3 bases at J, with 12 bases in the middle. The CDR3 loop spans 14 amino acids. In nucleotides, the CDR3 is TGTGCCAGCAGTGTAAGGACAGAGCACACTGAAGCTTTCTTT. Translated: CASSVRTEHTEAFF.